This T cell receptor beta chain was sequenced for a study of CD4 T cells in relation to SARS-CoV-2 and coronaviruses. As for the study in general: PBMCs were cultured with antigen for roughly nine days before TCR beta sequencing. Negative control cultures got HIV-1 Nef peptides or no peptide. The restricting HLA molecule for shared crossreactive spike epitopes was mapped.

This clone turned up a few times. The antigen is not known. This table comes from immunoSEQ multiplex PCR, and its TCRdb copy is limited to in-frame clones, with some not included. The repertoire consists of 20,000 to 30,000 clones, with over 70% occurring once and the leading ten covering roughly 13%. CD4+ T cells from unexposed donors were obtained before the COVID-19 pandemic (2011-2018). CD4+ T cells were isolated from the cells after 10 days of culture. On days 3 and 7, cultures got half fresh IL-2 medium. The sequencing input was CD4+ T cells from PBMCs, cultured in vitro. The sequence derives from a human donor in good health.

CDR3 nucleotide sequence: TGTGCCAGCAGCTTAGTGTCCGGGGATAATTGGAACACCATATATTTT. It specifies CASSLVSGDNWNTIYF. The J gene is TRBJ1-3, the V gene TRBV11-2, with no clear D. Between the trimmed V and J ends, which lost 1 base and 7 bases, there was a span of 17 bases. Germline V gene data show CDR1 as SGHAT and CDR2 as FQNNGV. This CDR3 comprises 16 residues.